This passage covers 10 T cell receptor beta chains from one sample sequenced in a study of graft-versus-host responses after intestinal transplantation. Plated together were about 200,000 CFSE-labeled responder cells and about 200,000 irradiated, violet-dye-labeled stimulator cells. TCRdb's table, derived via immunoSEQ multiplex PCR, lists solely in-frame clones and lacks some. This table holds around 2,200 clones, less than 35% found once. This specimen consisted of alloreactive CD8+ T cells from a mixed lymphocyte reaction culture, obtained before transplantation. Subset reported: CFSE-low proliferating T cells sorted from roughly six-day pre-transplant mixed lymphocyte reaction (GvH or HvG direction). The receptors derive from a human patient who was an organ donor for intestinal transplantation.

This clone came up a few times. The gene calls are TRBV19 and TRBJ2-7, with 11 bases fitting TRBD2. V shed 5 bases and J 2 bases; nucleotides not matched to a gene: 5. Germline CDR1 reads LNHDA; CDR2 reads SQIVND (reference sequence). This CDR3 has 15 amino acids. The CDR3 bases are TGTGCCAGTAGTTCTCGGGGACTAGCGGCCTACGAGCAGTACTTC. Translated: CASSSRGLAAYEQYF.

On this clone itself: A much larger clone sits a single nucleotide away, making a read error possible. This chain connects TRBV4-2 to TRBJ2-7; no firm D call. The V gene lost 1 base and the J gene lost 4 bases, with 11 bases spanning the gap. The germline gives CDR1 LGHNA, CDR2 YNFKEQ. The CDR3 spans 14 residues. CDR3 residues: CASSQVESGYEQYF. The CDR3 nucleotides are TGTGCCAGCAGCCAAGTCGAATCCGGTTACGAGCAGTACTTC.

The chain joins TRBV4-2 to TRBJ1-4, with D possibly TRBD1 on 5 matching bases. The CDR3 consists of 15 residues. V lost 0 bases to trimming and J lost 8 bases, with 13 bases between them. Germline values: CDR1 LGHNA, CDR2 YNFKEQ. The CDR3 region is CASSQDLGRVEKLFF. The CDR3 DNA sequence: TGTGCCAGCAGCCAAGATCTGGGCAGGGTAGAAAAACTGTTTTTT.

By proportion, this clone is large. The CDR3 loop reads CASSPGIYQPQHF. DNA of the CDR3: TGTGCCAGCAGCCCAGGGATTTATCAGCCCCAGCATTTT. The rearrangement links TRBV16 to TRBJ1-5; D may be TRBD1 (5 bases). Trimming removed 4 bases from V and 5 bases from J, with 9 bases in between. This CDR3 comprises 13 residues. CDR1 and CDR2 (germline): KGHSY, FQNENV.

CDR3 in amino acids: CASSQVTGTANTEAFF. In DNA, the CDR3 is TGCGCCAGCAGCCAAGTTACCGGGACAGCGAACACTGAAGCTTTCTTT. The chain links TRBV4-1 to TRBJ1-1, with TRBD1 matching 7 bases. The V gene's germline CDR1 is MGHRA and CDR2 YSYEKL. The CDR3 has 16 residues. After removal of 1 base from V and 1 base from J, the junction contained 6 bases not matched to a gene.

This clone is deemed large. Here the CDR3 DNA reads TGTGCCAGCAGTTTTGTCGGGGGTAACACTGAAGCTTTCTTT. Amino acid sequence: CASSFVGGNTEAFF. The chain recombines TRBV27 with TRBJ1-1, with D maybe TRBD1 (5 bases). From germline, CDR1 is MNHEY and CDR2 SMNVEV (reference sequence). This CDR3 has 14 amino acids. V lost 3 bases and J lost 2, with 10 bases in between.

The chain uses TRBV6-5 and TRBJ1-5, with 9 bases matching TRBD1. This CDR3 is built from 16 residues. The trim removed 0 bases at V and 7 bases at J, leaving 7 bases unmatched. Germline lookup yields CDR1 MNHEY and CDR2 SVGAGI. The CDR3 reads CASSYSGTGLVQPQHF. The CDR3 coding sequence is TGTGCCAGCAGTTACTCCGGGACAGGGTTGGTGCAGCCCCAGCATTTT.

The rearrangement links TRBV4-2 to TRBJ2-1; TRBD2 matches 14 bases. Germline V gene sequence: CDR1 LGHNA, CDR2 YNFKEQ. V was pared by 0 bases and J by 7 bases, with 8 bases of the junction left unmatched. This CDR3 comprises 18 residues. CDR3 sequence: CASSQDPGTSGGRNEQFF. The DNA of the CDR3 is TGTGCCAGCAGCCAAGATCCCGGGACTAGCGGGGGAAGGAATGAGCAGTTCTTC.

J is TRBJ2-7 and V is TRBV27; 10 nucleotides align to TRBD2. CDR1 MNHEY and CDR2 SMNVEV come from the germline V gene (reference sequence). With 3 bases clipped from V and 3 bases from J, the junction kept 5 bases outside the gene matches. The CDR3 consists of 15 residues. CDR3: CASSLAAGGNYEQYF. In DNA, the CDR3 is TGTGCCAGCAGTTTGGCAGCGGGGGGGAACTACGAGCAGTACTTC.

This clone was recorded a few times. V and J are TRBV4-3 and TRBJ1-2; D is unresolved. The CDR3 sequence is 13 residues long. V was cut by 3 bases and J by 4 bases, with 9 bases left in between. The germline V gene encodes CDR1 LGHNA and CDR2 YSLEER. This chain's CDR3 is CASSQITGYGYTF. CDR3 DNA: TGCGCCAGCAGCCAGATAACCGGCTATGGCTACACCTTC.